These 13 T cell receptor beta chains were all obtained from the same sample, sequenced in a study of identical twins. TCRdb itself ran the 5' RACE reads through MiXCR, one entry per CDR3 protein. The sample includes some 900,000 distinct CDR3 sequences, about 12% of them seen just once. The same data also went into a second study, on yellow fever vaccine responses in identical twins.

Sequencing used PBMCs. The receptor source for this set is a young woman in good health.

This clonotype has only a few counts. The chain couples TRBV2 to TRBJ2-2, with 9 bases lining up with TRBD1. Trimming took 7 bases from V and 3 from J; bases not matched to a gene: 6. Germline V lookup: CDR1 SNHLY, CDR2 FYNNEI. This CDR3 region has 15 residues. CDR3 protein: CASITRDRDTGELFF. As DNA, the CDR3 is TGTGCCAGCATCACCCGGGACAGGGACACCGGGGAGCTGTTTTTT.

This clonotype appeared a few times. This chain connects TRBV29-1 to TRBJ1-4, with 9 bases that match TRBD1. Germline V gene data show CDR1 as SQVTM and CDR2 as ANQGSEA. The CDR3 has 12 residues. Trimming at V came to 8 bases and at J to 9 bases, leaving 7 bases not matched to a gene. The CDR3 loop is CSLRTGAKKLFF. DNA for the CDR3: TGCAGCCTAAGGACAGGGGCGAAAAAACTGTTTTTT.

In this sample, this clonotype turned up a few times. V is TRBV3-1 and J is TRBJ2-1, with D possibly being TRBD2 (5 bases). The V and J ends lost 4 bases and 8 bases respectively, with 18 bases between them. The CDR3 consists of 15 residues. The germline gives CDR1 LGHDT, CDR2 YNNKEL (reference sequence). CDR3 amino acids: CASSPYRGIYDEQFF. The CDR3 bases are TGTGCCAGCAGCCCGTACCGGGGAATATACGATGAGCAGTTCTTC.

This clonotype showed up just a few times. The rearrangement joins TRBV18 to TRBJ2-1; possible D gene TRBD2, 5 bases. Germline V lookup: CDR1 KGHSH, CDR2 LQKENI. Trimming removed 3 bases from V and 9 bases from J, with 12 bases in between. CDR3 length: 13 amino acids. The CDR3 region has the DNA TGTGCCAGCTCACCGGCGGGCGAGGGTGAGCAGTTCTTC. This sequence encodes CASSPAGEGEQFF.

This clonotype was counted at least ten times. CDR3 residues: CASSTGQTTEAFF. DNA of the CDR3: TGCGCCAGCAGCACGGGACAGACGACTGAAGCTTTCTTT. The chain employs TRBV5-1 and TRBJ1-1, with 7 bases fitting TRBD1. V dropped 4 bases and J dropped 5; count of bases not matched to a gene: 5. Germline V lookup: CDR1 SGHRS, CDR2 YFSETQ. The CDR3 length is 13 residues.

The chain uses TRBV5-1 and TRBJ2-1; 12 positions agree with TRBD2. The V segment lost 4 bases and the J segment 7 bases; nucleotides outside the gene matches: 6. Germline CDR1 is SGHRS and CDR2 is YFSETQ. The CDR3 covers 15 residues. CDR3 sequence reads: CASSTTSGGSNEQFF. The CDR3 DNA reads TGCGCCAGCAGCACTACTAGCGGGGGGAGTAATGAGCAGTTCTTC.

This clonotype was counted between two and nine times. The V and J genes are TRBV11-2 and TRBJ1-5; D is unclear. The CDR3 totals 14 residues. V lost 2 bases, J lost 5 bases, and 10 bases lay in between. Germline CDR1 SGHAT, CDR2 FQNNGV. Here the CDR3 reads CASSLSPGDQPQHF. In DNA, the CDR3 is TGTGCCAGCAGCTTATCCCCCGGGGATCAGCCCCAGCATTTT.

The rearrangement links TRBV24-1 to TRBJ2-1; D gene uncertain. Trimming took off 9 bases at V and 4 bases at J, with 15 bases between the two ends. Germline V gene sequence: CDR1 KGHDR, CDR2 SFDVKD. The length of the CDR3 is 14 residues. CDR3 coding DNA: TGTGCCACCGCCCTGCGAGGACCATACAATGAGCAGTTCTTC. This gives the protein CATALRGPYNEQFF.

The V gene is TRBV10-3, the J gene TRBJ2-1; D is uncertain. In germline, CDR1 is ENHRY, CDR2 SYGVKD. The CDR3 covers 12 residues. With 7 bases removed from V and 6 bases from J, the gap between germline ends came to 10 bases. CDR3 DNA: TGTGCCATCAAGAAAGCAGGCAATGAGCAGTTCTTC. Translation: CAIKKAGNEQFF.

The chain combines TRBV5-5 with TRBJ2-7; TRBD1 matches at 10 bases. Germline assignment: CDR1 SGHKS and CDR2 YYEKEE (reference sequence). Trimming cost V 4 bases and J 3 bases; bases outside gene matches: 10. CDR3 length: 16 residues. The CDR3 region is CASSATGGIVGYEQYF. CDR3 nucleotides: TGTGCCAGCAGCGCGACAGGGGGCATTGTGGGCTACGAGCAGTACTTC.

This clonotype was detected only a few times. This chain uses TRBV4-1 with TRBJ1-1; 7 bases agree with TRBD1. V shed 2 bases, J shed 0 bases, and the junction held 3 bases outside the gene matches. The CDR3 is 15 residues long. Germline values: CDR1 MGHRA, CDR2 YSYEKL. The CDR3 nucleotides read TGCGCCAGCAGCCAAACGGGACAGATGAACACTGAAGCTTTCTTT. It yields the protein CASSQTGQMNTEAFF.

The chain combines TRBV27 with TRBJ1-6, with a weak D call TRBD1 (6 bases). The CDR3 sequence is 15 residues long. CDR1 MNHEY and CDR2 SMNVEV come from the germline V gene (reference sequence). Trimming cost V 6 bases and J 8 bases, with 17 bases left between them. In DNA, the CDR3 is TGTGCCAGCAGAGAGGGGGGTGCGGTTGATTCACCCCTCCACTTT. Translated: CASREGGAVDSPLHF.

The genes are TRBV6-5 and TRBJ2-7, with D perhaps given as TRBD1 or TRBD2 (5 bases each). Germline CDR1 reads MNHEY; CDR2 reads SVGAGI. The V end lost 4 bases, the J end lost 3 bases, and 13 bases lay between the germline ends. The CDR3 is 14 residues long. CDR3 residues: CASSFVSGHYEQYF. CDR3 coding DNA: TGTGCCAGCAGTTTCGTCAGCGGACACTACGAGCAGTACTTC.